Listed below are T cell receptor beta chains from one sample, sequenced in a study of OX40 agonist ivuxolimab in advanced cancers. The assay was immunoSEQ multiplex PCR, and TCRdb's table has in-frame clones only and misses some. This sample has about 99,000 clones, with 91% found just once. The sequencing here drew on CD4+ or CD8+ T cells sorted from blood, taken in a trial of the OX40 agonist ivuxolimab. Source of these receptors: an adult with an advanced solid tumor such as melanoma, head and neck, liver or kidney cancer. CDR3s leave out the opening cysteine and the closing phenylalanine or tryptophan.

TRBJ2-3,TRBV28,ATIAGGFRTDTQY
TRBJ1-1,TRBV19,ASSMGQVMNTEAF
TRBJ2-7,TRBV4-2,ASSQEGGASLTTYEQY
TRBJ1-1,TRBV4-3,ASSPGGIMNTEAF
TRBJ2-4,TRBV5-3,ARSFCSGRDIQY
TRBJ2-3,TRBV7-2,ASSRQFKGGTSGQSTQY
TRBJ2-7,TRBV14,ASSQSEGLADSYEQY
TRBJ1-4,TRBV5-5,ASSLVPTDNEKLF
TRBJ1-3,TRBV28,ASSQIDSGNTIY
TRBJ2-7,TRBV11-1,ASSGASGPPYEQY
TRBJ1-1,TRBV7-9,ASSFGSNTEAF
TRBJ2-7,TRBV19,ASSSHYRGYEQY
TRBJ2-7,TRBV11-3,ASSLGTTYEQY
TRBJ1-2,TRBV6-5,ASSATGRGYGYT
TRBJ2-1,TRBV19,ASRGLASGSYEQF
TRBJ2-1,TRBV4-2,ASSQAMGNNEQF
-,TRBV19,ASRPQGAQGEQY
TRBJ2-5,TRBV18,ASSPGSQETQY
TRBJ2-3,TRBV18,ASSLAVGTDTQY
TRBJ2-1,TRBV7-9,ASSLVGNEQF
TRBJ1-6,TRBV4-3,ASSQTSNSPLH
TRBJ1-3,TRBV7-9,ASSLGGTGNTIY
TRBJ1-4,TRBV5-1,ASSLSRFEEKLF
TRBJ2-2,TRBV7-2,ASSLVVGALTNTGELF
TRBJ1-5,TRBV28,ASSLSYRGLRQPQH
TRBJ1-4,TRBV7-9,ASSLANRGATNEKLF
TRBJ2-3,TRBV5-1,ASEDSGRAGDTQY
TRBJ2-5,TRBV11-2,ASRMLHAQETQY